The rows below give T cell receptor beta chains drawn from one sample of a study of Ad26.COV2.S vaccination and SARS-CoV-2 variants. Generated by immunoSEQ multiplex PCR, the TCRdb table keeps only in-frame clones and is missing some. The sample carries approximately 410,000 clones, around 92% recorded once. The sequences come from peripheral blood, collected in a trial of Ad26.COV2.S vaccine versus placebo. All receptors derive from a person aged 18-60 years who received the Ad26.COV2.S COVID-19 vaccine or a placebo. Both conserved end residues are part of each CDR3. Fields, in order: V gene, D gene, clone size, J gene, CDR3 DNA, CDR3 protein. The D gene is left open where the match is weak. Size tells how often a clone was seen (once, few, many) or the class of an expanded clone, and some rows leave it out.

V: TRBV25-1
D: NA
size: NA
J: TRBJ1-6
DNA: TGTGCCAGCAGATCACAGGGATATAATTCACCCCTCCACTTT
CDR3: CASRSQGYNSPLHF

V: TRBV6-2/TRBV6-3
D: TRBD2
size: NA
J: TRBJ2-3
DNA: TGTGCCAGCAGTTACTCGCGGGGGTCTAGCACAGATACGCAGTATTTT
CDR3: CASSYSRGSSTDTQYF

V: TRBV2
D: NA
size: NA
J: TRBJ1-5
DNA: TGTGCCAGCAGTGGGTGGACGCTAGAAAATCAGCCCCAGCATTTT
CDR3: CASSGWTLENQPQHF

V: TRBV7-6
D: TRBD1
size: NA
J: TRBJ1-2
DNA: TGTGCCAGCAGCTTAGGAACCTCAGGGGGCACTAACTATGGCTACACCTTC
CDR3: CASSLGTSGGTNYGYTF

V: TRBV19
D: TRBD2
size: NA
J: TRBJ2-1
DNA: TGTGCCAGTAGTATATTCCCCGGACTAGCGGGGGGTGAGCAGTTCTTC
CDR3: CASSIFPGLAGGEQFF

V: TRBV30
D: TRBD1
size: NA
J: TRBJ1-2
DNA: TGTGCCTGGAGCGGGGGGGCAGGGGGGTTCTATGGCTACACCTTC
CDR3: CAWSGGAGGFYGYTF

V: TRBV28
D: NA
size: NA
J: TRBJ1-1
DNA: TGTGCCAGCAGTTTCTACCTTCAGGGACTCGACACTGAAGCTTTCTTT
CDR3: CASSFYLQGLDTEAFF

V: TRBV6-1
D: NA
size: NA
J: TRBJ2-1
DNA: TGTGCCAGCAGTGAGCCGCTCGGTCCTTCGAATGAGCAGTTCTTC
CDR3: CASSEPLGPSNEQFF

V: TRBV27
D: TRBD1
size: once
J: TRBJ1-1
DNA: TGTGCCAGCAGTTTGTGGGGACAGGCGAACACTGAAGCTTTCTTT
CDR3: CASSLWGQANTEAFF

V: TRBV4-1
D: NA
size: NA
J: TRBJ2-2
DNA: TGCGCCAGCAGCCAAGAGCAGGGAACAAACACCGGGGAGCTGTTTTTT
CDR3: CASSQEQGTNTGELFF

V: TRBV28
D: NA
size: NA
J: TRBJ2-3
DNA: TGTGCCAGCAGTTTCCCTAACCGGGACACGAAGATTTTGGCAGATACGCAGTATTTT
CDR3: CASSFPNRDTKILADTQYF

V: TRBV6-5
D: NA
size: NA
J: TRBJ2-5
DNA: TGTGCCAGCAGTCATCATTCAACGGAGACCCAGTACTTC
CDR3: CASSHHSTETQYF

V: TRBV2
D: NA
size: NA
J: TRBJ1-1
DNA: TGTGCCAGCAGTGAAGCCTGGCACCCCCGAATAGGTTTCTTT
CDR3: CASSEAWHPRIGFF

V: TRBV7-2
D: NA
size: NA
J: TRBJ2-3
DNA: TGTGCCAGCAGCCCGCGGAAGAGGGTCACAGATACGCAGTATTTT
CDR3: CASSPRKRVTDTQYF

V: TRBV28
D: TRBD1
size: NA
J: TRBJ2-5
DNA: TGTGCCAGCAGTACTCAGGGGGCAGTCCAAGAGACCCAGTACTTC
CDR3: CASSTQGAVQETQYF

V: TRBV6-5
D: NA
size: NA
J: TRBJ1-2
DNA: TGTGCCAGCAGCCTGCGGAGGGGGTCCTATGGCTACACCTTC
CDR3: CASSLRRGSYGYTF

V: TRBV18
D: TRBD1
size: NA
J: TRBJ1-2
DNA: TGTGCCAGCTCACCACCGACGGACAGGCCGGGAGGCTATGGCTACACCTTC
CDR3: CASSPPTDRPGGYGYTF

V: TRBV10-2
D: NA
size: NA
J: TRBJ2-7
DNA: TGCGCCAGCAGTCGGGAACCTTTTTCAGACGAGCAGTACTTC
CDR3: CASSREPFSDEQYF

V: TRBV4-3
D: NA
size: NA
J: TRBJ2-1
DNA: TGCGCCAGCAGCCAGGTCGGGGGGCCCTCCTACAATGAGCAGTTCTTC
CDR3: CASSQVGGPSYNEQFF

V: TRBV2
D: NA
size: NA
J: TRBJ1-2
DNA: TGTGCCAGCAGTCGAGGAGACTATGGCTACACCTTC
CDR3: CASSRGDYGYTF

V: TRBV5-8
D: TRBD1
size: NA
J: TRBJ2-7
DNA: TGTGCCAGCAGCTTATTAGGGACAGGTGGAAACTACGAGCAGTACTTC
CDR3: CASSLLGTGGNYEQYF

V: TRBV27
D: TRBD1
size: NA
J: TRBJ2-2
DNA: TGTGCCAGCAGCACCGGGACAGGGTTGGGCGGGGAGCTGTTTTTT
CDR3: CASSTGTGLGGELFF

V: TRBV5-1
D: TRBD2
size: NA
J: TRBJ2-3
DNA: TGCGCCAGCAGCTCGCAGACTAGCGGGGGGTCAGATACGCAGTATTTT
CDR3: CASSSQTSGGSDTQYF

V: TRBV4-1
D: NA
size: NA
J: TRBJ2-2
DNA: TGCGCCAGCAGCCAAGTACGGGGGTCCGGGGAGCTGTTTTTT
CDR3: CASSQVRGSGELFF

V: TRBV9
D: NA
size: NA
J: TRBJ2-1
DNA: TGTGCCAGCAGCCCCCCGTCCTACAATGAGCAGTTCTTC
CDR3: CASSPPSYNEQFF

V: TRBV11-3
D: TRBD1
size: NA
J: TRBJ1-1
DNA: TGTGCCAGCAGCCCCTGGACAGGGAGGGAAACTGAAGCTTTCTTT
CDR3: CASSPWTGRETEAFF

V: TRBV10-1
D: TRBD1
size: NA
J: TRBJ2-7
DNA: TGCGCCGGACGGGACAGCCCATACGTATTGACCTACGAGCAGTACTTC
CDR3: CAGRDSPYVLTYEQYF

V: TRBV29-1
D: TRBD2
size: NA
J: TRBJ2-3
DNA: TGCAGCGTCTCGGGACTAGCGAAATCTAGCACAGATACGCAGTATTTT
CDR3: CSVSGLAKSSTDTQYF

V: TRBV18
D: TRBD1
size: NA
J: TRBJ1-2
DNA: TGTGCCAGCTCACCCGCAGGGGGCTCTGGCTACACCTTC
CDR3: CASSPAGGSGYTF

V: TRBV13
D: NA
size: NA
J: TRBJ2-7
DNA: TGTGCCAGCAGCCTCGGGGCAGGGACCTACGAGCAGTACTTC
CDR3: CASSLGAGTYEQYF

V: TRBV6-7
D: NA
size: NA
J: TRBJ1-2
DNA: TGTGCCAGCACCGACAGCTATGGCTACACCTTC
CDR3: CASTDSYGYTF

V: TRBV12-3/TRBV12-4
D: NA
size: NA
J: TRBJ1-2
DNA: TGTGCCAGCAGTAGGGGTGGCAACTATGGCTACACCTTC
CDR3: CASSRGGNYGYTF

V: TRBV7-2
D: TRBD1
size: NA
J: TRBJ2-4
DNA: TGTGCCAGCAGCTCAAGCTCCGGGACAGGGGGCACAAACATTCAGTACTTC
CDR3: CASSSSSGTGGTNIQYF

V: TRBV2
D: NA
size: few
J: TRBJ2-7
DNA: TGTGCCAGCAGTTGGGCAGAATACGAGCAGTACTTC
CDR3: CASSWAEYEQYF

V: TRBV7-2
D: NA
size: NA
J: TRBJ2-1
DNA: TGTGCCAGCAGCCCAGGGCGGGGGCCCTACAATGAGCAGTTCTTC
CDR3: CASSPGRGPYNEQFF

V: TRBV4-3
D: TRBD1
size: NA
J: TRBJ2-7
DNA: TGCGCCAGCAGCCAGGAGATCTGGGACAGAGCCTACGAGCAGTACTTC
CDR3: CASSQEIWDRAYEQYF

V: TRBV9
D: NA
size: NA
J: TRBJ1-1
DNA: TGTGCCAGCAGCGTAGGGCACGTGAACACTGAAGCTTTCTTT
CDR3: CASSVGHVNTEAFF

V: TRBV10-3
D: NA
size: NA
J: TRBJ2-6
DNA: TGTGCCATCGCCGGGACCGGCGTGATCTCTGGGGCCAACGTCCTGACTTTC
CDR3: CAIAGTGVISGANVLTF

V: TRBV5-4
D: NA
size: NA
J: TRBJ1-2
DNA: TGTGCCAGCAGCGGGTGGACAGATGGCTACACCTTC
CDR3: CASSGWTDGYTF

V: TRBV4-3
D: TRBD2
size: NA
J: TRBJ2-7
DNA: TGCGCCAGCAGCCAGAGACTAGCGGGGGCCTACGAGCAGTACTTC
CDR3: CASSQRLAGAYEQYF